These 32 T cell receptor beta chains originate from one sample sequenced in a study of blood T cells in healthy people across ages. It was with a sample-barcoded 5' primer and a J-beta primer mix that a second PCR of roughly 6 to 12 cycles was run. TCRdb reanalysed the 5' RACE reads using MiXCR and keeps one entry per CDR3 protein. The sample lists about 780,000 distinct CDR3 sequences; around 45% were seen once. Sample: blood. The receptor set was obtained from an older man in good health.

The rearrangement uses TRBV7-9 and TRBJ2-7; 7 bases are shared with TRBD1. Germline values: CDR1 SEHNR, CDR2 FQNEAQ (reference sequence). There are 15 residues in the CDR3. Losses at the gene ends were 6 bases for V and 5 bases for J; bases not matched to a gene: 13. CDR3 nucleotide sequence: TGTGCCAGCAGGCCTGATTTACAGGGGCGGCACGAGCAGTACTTC. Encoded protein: CASRPDLQGRHEQYF.

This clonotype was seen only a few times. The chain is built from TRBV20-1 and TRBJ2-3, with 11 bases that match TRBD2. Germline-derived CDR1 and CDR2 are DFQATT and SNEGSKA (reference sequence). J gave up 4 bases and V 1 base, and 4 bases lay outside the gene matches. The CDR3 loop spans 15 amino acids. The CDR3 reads CSARVFSGRADTQYF. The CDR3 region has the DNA TGCAGTGCTAGAGTCTTTAGCGGGAGGGCAGATACGCAGTATTTT.

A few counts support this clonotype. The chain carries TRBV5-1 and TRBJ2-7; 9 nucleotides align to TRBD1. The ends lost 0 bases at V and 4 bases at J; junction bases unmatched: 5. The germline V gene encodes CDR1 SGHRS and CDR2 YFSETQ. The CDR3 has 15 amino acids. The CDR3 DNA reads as TGCGCCAGCAGCTTGGTATCGGGACAGGGTTACGAGCAGTACTTC. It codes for CASSLVSGQGYEQYF.

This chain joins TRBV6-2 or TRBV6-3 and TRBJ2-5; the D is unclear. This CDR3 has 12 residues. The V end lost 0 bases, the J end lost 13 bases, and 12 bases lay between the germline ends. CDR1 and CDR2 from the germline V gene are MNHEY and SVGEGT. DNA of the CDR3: TGTGCCAGCAGTTACTCTCCCAGTCCAATGTACTTC. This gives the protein CASSYSPSPMYF.

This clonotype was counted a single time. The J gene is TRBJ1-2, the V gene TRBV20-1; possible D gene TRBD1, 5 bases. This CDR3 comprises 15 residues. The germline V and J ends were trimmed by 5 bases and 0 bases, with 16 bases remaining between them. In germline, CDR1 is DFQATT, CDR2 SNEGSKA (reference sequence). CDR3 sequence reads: CSASTVPTPNYGYTF. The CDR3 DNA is TGCAGTGCTTCGACAGTTCCAACCCCTAACTATGGCTACACCTTC.

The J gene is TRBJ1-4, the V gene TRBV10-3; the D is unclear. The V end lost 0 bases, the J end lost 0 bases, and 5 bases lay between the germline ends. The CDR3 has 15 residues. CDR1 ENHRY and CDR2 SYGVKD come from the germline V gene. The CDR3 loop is CAISESEATNEKLFF. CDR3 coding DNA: TGTGCCATCAGTGAGTCAGAAGCAACTAATGAAAAACTGTTTTTT.

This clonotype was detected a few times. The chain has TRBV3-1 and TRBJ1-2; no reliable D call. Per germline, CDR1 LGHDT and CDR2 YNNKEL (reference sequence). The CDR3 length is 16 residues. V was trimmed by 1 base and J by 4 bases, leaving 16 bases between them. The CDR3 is CASSQAPVAEIYGYTF. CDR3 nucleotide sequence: TGTGCCAGCAGCCAAGCTCCCGTCGCAGAAATCTATGGCTACACCTTC. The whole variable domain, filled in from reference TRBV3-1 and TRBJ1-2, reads DTAVSQTPKYLVTQMGNDKSIKCEQNLGHDTMYWYKQDSKKFLKIMFSYNNKELIINETVPNRFSPKSPDKAHLNLHINSLELGDSAVYFCASSQAPVAEIYGYTFGSGTRLTVV.

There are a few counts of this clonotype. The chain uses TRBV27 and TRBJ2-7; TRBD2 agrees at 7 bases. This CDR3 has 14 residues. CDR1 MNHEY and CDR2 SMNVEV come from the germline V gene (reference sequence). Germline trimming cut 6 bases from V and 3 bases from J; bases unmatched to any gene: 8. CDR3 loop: CASRPGLTFYEQYF. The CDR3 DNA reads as TGTGCCAGCAGACCGGGACTAACATTCTACGAGCAGTACTTC.

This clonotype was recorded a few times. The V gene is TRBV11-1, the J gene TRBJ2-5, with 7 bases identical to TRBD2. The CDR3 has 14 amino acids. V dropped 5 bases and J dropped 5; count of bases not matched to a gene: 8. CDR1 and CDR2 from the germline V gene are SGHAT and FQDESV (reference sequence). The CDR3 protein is CASSVPTSRETQYF. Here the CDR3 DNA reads TGTGCCAGCAGCGTCCCGACTAGCAGGGAGACCCAGTACTTC.

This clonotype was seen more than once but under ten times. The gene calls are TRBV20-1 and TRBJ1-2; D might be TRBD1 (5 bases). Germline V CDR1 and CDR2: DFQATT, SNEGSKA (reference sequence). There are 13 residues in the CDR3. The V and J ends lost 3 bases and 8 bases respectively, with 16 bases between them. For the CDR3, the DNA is TGCAGTGCTAGGGGGGACGGCGACTCGGGCTACACCTTC. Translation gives CSARGDGDSGYTF.

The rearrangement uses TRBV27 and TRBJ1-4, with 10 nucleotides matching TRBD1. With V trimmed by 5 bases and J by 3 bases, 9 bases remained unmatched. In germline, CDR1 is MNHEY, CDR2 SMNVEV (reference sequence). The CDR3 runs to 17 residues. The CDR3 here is CASSDGTGVASNEKLFF. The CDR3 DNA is TGTGCCAGCAGTGATGGGACAGGGGTCGCGTCTAATGAAAAACTGTTTTTT.

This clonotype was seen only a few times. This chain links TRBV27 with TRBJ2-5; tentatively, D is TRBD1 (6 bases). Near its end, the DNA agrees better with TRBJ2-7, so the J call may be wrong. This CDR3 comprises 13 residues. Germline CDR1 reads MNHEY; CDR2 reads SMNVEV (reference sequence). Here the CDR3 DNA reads TGTGCCAGCAGTTCATCAGGGGTAGACGAGCAGTACTTC. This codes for CASSSSGVDEQYF.

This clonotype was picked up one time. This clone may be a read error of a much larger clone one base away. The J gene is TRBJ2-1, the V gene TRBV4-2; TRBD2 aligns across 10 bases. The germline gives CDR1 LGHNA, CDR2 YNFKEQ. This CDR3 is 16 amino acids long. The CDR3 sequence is CAGSQGPSGGENEQFF. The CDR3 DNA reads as TGTGCCGGCAGCCAGGGTCCAAGCGGGGGGGAAAATGAGCAGTTCTTC.

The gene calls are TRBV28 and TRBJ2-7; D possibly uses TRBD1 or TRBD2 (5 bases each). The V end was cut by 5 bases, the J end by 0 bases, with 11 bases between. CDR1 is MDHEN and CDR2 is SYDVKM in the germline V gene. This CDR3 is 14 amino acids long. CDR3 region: CASSATGPSYEQYF. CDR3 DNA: TGTGCCAGCAGTGCCACGGGACCCTCCTACGAGCAGTACTTC.

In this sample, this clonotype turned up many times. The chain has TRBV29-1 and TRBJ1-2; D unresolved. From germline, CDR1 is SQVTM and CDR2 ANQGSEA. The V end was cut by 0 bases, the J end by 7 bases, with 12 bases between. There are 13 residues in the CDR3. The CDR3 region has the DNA TGCAGCGTTGAAGAAACGTCCGGGAGTGGCTACACCTTC. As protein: CSVEETSGSGYTF. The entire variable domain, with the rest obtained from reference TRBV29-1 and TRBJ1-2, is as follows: SAVISQKPSRDICQRGTSLTIQCQVDSQVTMMFWYRQQPGQSLTLIATANQGSEATYESGFVIDKFPISRPNLTFSTLTVSNMSPEDSSIYLCSVEETSGSGYTFGSGTRLTVV.

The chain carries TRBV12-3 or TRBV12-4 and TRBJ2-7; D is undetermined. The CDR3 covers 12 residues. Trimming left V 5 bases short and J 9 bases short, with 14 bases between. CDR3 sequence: CASSLQRPRQYF. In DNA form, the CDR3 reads TGTGCCAGCAGTCTTCAAAGGCCGAGGCAGTACTTC.

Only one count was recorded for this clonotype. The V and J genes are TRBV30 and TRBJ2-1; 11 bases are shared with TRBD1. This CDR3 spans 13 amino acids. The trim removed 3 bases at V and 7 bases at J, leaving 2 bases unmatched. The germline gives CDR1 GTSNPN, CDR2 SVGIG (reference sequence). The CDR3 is CAWSRDRGNEQFF. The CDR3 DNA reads TGTGCCTGGAGCCGGGACAGGGGGAATGAGCAGTTCTTC.

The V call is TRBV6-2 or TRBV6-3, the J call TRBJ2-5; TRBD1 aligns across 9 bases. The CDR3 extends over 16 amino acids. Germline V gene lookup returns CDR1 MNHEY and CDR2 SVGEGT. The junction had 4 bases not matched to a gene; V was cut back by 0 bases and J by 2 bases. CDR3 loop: CASSYSGTGNQETQYF. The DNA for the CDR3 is TGTGCCAGCAGTTACTCTGGGACAGGGAATCAAGAGACCCAGTACTTC.

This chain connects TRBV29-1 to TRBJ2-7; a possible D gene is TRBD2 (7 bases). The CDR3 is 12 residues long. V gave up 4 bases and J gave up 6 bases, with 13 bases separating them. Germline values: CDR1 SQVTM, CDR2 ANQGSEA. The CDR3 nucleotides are TGCAGCGTTGGGGGGGGCAGGGCCGAGCAGTACTTC. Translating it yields CSVGGGRAEQYF.

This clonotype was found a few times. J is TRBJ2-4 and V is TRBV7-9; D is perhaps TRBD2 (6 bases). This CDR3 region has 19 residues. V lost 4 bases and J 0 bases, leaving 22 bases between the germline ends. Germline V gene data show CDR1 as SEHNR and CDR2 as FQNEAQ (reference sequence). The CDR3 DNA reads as TGTGCCAGCAGCTCCGTGGGGGGACCTCCACGGACAGCCAAAAACATTCAGTACTTC. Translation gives CASSSVGGPPRTAKNIQYF.

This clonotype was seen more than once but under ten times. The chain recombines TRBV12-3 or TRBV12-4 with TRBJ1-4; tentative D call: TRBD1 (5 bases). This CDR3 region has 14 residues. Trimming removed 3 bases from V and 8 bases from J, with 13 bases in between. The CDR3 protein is CASSFVGHEEKLFF. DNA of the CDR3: TGTGCCAGCAGTTTTGTGGGGCACGAAGAAAAACTGTTTTTT.

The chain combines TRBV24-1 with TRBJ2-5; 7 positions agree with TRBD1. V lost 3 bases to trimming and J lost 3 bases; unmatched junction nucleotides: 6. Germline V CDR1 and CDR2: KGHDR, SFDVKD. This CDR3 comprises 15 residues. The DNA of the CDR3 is TGTGCCACCAGTGATACCGGGACAGCGAAAGAGACCCAGTACTTC. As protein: CATSDTGTAKETQYF.

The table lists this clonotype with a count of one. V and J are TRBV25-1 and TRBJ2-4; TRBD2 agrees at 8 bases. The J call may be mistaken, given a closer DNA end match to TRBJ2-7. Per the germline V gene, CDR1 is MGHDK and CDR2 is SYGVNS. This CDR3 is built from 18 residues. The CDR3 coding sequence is TGTGCCAGCAGTGAATATGGGGGGGTAGCGGGAAAATTACACGAGCAGTACTTC. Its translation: CASSEYGGVAGKLHEQYF.

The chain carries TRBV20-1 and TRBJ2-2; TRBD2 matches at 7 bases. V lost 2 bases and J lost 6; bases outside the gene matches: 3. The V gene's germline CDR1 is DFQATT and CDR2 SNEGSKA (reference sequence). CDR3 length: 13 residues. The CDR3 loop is CSARCLAAGELFF. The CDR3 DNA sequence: TGCAGTGCTAGATGCCTAGCGGCCGGGGAGCTGTTTTTT.

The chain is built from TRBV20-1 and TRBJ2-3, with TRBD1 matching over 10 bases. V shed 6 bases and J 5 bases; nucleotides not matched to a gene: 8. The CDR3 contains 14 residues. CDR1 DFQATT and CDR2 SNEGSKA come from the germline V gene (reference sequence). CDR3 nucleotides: TGCAGTGCCCTGACAGGGGGCGCGGAAGATACGCAGTATTTT. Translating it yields CSALTGGAEDTQYF.

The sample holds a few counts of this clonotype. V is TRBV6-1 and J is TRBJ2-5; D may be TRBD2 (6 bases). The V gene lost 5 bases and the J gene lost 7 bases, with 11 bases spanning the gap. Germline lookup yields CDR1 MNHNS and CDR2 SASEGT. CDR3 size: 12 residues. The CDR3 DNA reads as TGTGCCAGCAGTTGGGGGGACGGGACCCAGTACTTC. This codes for CASSWGDGTQYF.

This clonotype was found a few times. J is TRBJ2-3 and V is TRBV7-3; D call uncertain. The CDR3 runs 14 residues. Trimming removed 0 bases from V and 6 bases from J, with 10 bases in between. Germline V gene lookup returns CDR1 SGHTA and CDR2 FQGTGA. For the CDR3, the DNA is TGTGCCAGCAGCTTAACCACGACCAAGGATACGCAGTATTTT. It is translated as CASSLTTTKDTQYF. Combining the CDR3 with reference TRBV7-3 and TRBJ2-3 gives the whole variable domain GAGVSQTPSNKVTEKGKYVELRCDPISGHTALYWYRQSLGQGPEFLIYFQGTGAADDSGLPNDRFFAVRPEGSVSTLKIQRTERGDSAVYLCASSLTTTKDTQYFGPGTRLTVL.

DNA of the CDR3: TGTGCCAGCAGTATCATGCAGGGAGAGACCCAGTACTTC. Amino acid sequence: CASSIMQGETQYF. This chain joins TRBV27 and TRBJ2-7; TRBD1 might be the D (5 bases). The J call may be incorrect, as the DNA end agrees better with TRBJ2-5. CDR1 is MNHEY, CDR2 SMNVEV, per germline (reference sequence). This CDR3 has 13 amino acids.

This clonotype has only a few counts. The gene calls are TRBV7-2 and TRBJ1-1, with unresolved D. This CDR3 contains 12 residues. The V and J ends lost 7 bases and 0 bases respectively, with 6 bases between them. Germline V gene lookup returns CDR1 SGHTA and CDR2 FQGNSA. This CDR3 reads CASKLVNTEAFF. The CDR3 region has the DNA TGTGCCAGCAAGCTAGTGAACACTGAAGCTTTCTTT.

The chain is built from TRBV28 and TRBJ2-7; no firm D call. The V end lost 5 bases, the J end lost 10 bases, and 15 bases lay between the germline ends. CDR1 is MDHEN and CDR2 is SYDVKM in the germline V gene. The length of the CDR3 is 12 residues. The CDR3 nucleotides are TGTGCCAGCAGTCCCGACCCAACAATCCAGTACTTC. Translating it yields CASSPDPTIQYF.

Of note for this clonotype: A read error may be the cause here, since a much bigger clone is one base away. This CDR3 reads CSAETSERNSYNEQFF. The CDR3 DNA follows: TGCAGTGCTGAGACTAGCGAAAGAAATTCCTACAATGAGCAGTTCTTC. The V call is TRBV20-1, the J call TRBJ2-1, with 8 bases that match TRBD2. CDR1 and CDR2 (germline): DFQATT, SNEGSKA (reference sequence). V shed 5 bases, J shed 1 base, and the junction held 10 bases outside the gene matches. The CDR3 contains 16 residues.

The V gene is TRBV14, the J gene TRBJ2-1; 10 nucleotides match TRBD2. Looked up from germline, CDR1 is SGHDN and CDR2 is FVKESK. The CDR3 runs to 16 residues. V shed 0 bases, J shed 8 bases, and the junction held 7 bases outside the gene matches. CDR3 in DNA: TGTGCCAGCAGCCAAGAGCTGACTAGCGGGCTCTATGAGCAGTTCTTC. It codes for CASSQELTSGLYEQFF.